Below are 6 T cell receptor beta chains sequenced from a single sample in a study of T cells in Graves' hyperthyroidism and ophthalmopathy. It was RNA transcripts that yielded the amplified TCR beta CDR3 regions. Initially, a first-round RT-PCR of the TCR CDR3 employed the HTBI primer set. TCRdb re-derived calls from the multiplex PCR reads in MiXCR, one entry per CDR3 protein. The sample consists of 490,000 or so distinct CDR3 sequences, roughly 22% of them appearing once. Sequenced sample: blood. These receptors came from a woman between 65 and 79 years old with Graves' ophthalmopathy.

This clonotype was counted a few times. CDR3 in amino acids: CASSSQGAGGYTF. CDR3 in DNA: TGTGCCAGCAGCTCGCAGGGGGCGGGTGGCTACACCTTC. This chain connects TRBV5-4 to TRBJ1-2, with 8 bases identical to TRBD1. Germline CDR1 reads SGHNT; CDR2 reads YYREEE (reference sequence). CDR3 length: 13 amino acids. Trimming took 3 bases from V and 7 from J; bases not matched to a gene: 5.

The chain links TRBV6-1 to TRBJ1-1, with D possibly matching TRBD1 (6 bases). The germline V gene encodes CDR1 MNHNS and CDR2 SASEGT. This CDR3 has 14 residues. Deletions cut 8 bases from V and 3 bases from J, with 16 bases between. The CDR3 sequence is CASGRDTVDTEAFF. The CDR3 DNA reads as TGTGCCAGCGGAAGGGACACTGTGGACACTGAAGCTTTCTTT.

This chain uses TRBV20-1 with TRBJ2-7; 9 positions match TRBD1. There are 16 residues in the CDR3. Germline V CDR1 and CDR2: DFQATT, SNEGSKA (reference sequence). Trimming at V came to 6 bases and at J to 6 bases, leaving 18 bases not matched to a gene. The CDR3 reads CSAQTGQGILYGEQYF. CDR3 coding DNA: TGCAGTGCCCAAACCGGACAGGGGATCCTTTACGGCGAGCAGTACTTC.

Here the CDR3 reads CATSDLKDTQYF. For the CDR3, the DNA is TGTGCCACCAGTGATTTAAAAGATACGCAGTATTTT. The J gene is TRBJ2-3, the V gene TRBV24-1; the D is unclear. Germline V gene data show CDR1 as KGHDR and CDR2 as SFDVKD. The CDR3 totals 12 residues. The ends were cut back, 1 base at V and 5 bases at J, with 3 bases in the middle.

V usage is TRBV6-1 and J usage is TRBJ2-7, with D possibly TRBD2 on 5 matching bases. CDR1 MNHNS and CDR2 SASEGT come from the germline V gene. Trimming stripped 1 base from V and 2 bases from J, with 12 bases between. This CDR3 spans 15 amino acids. The CDR3, as DNA: TGTGCCAGCAGTGAAGGAGGGAGTGGGCCCTACGAGCAGTACTTC. Translating it yields CASSEGGSGPYEQYF.

On this clonotype: Possible read error: a much larger clone is one base away. The conserved closing phenylalanine or tryptophan is absent in this CDR3, likely reflecting a read error. V gene TRBV11-2 combines with J gene TRBJ1-1; D is unclear. CDR1 is SGHAT, CDR2 FQNNGV, per germline. The CDR3 sequence is 12 residues long. The V end lost 4 bases, the J end lost 4 bases, and 7 bases lay between the germline ends. The CDR3 reads CASSYIGTEAFL. The CDR3 DNA reads as TGTGCCAGCAGCTATATCGGCACTGAAGCTTTCCTT.